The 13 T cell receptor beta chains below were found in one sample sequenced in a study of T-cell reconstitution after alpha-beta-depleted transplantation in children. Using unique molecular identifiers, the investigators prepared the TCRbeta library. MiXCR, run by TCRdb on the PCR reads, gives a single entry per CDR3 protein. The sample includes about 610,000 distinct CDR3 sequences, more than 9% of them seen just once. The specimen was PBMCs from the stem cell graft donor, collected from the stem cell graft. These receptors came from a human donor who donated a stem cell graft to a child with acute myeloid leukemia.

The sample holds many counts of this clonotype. The CDR3 reads CASSPKNIQYF. The CDR3 DNA is TGTGCCAGCAGCCCCAAAAACATTCAGTACTTC. The chain recombines TRBV6-6 with TRBJ2-4; D is uncertain. V was cut by 6 bases and J by 2 bases, with 2 bases left in between. This CDR3 is 11 amino acids long. Germline values: CDR1 MNHNY, CDR2 SVGAGI (reference sequence).

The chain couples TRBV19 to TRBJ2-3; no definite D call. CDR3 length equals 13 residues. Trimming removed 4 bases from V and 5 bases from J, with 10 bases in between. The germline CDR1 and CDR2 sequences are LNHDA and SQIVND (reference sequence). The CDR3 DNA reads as TGTGCCAGTAGTAAAGGCTGGGGAGATACGCAGTATTTT. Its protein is CASSKGWGDTQYF.

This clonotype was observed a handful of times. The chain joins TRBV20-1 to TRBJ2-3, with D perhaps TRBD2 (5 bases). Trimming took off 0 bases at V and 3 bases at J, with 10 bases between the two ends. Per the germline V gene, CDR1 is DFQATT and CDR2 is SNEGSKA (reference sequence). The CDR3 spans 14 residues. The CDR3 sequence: CSARDRKRTDTQYF. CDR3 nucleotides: TGCAGTGCTAGAGATAGGAAGCGGACAGATACGCAGTATTTT.

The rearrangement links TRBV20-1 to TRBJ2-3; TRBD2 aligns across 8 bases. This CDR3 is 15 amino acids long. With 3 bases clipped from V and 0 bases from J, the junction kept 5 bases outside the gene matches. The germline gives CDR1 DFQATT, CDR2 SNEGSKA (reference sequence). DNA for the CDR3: TGCAGTGCTAGTTGGCGGGAGGCAAGCACAGATACGCAGTATTTT. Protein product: CSASWREASTDTQYF.

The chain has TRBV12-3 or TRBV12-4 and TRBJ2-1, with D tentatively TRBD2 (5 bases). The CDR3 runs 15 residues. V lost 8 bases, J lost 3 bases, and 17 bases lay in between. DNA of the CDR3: TGTGCCAGCGACGGACCGAGCGGTAGCTACAATGAGCAGTTCTTC. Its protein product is CASDGPSGSYNEQFF.

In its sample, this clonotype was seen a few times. Here the CDR3 reads CASSFRDYGYTF. As DNA, the CDR3 is TGCGCCAGCAGCTTCAGGGACTATGGCTACACCTTC. The chain couples TRBV5-1 to TRBJ1-2, with D maybe TRBD1 (5 bases). Germline CDR1 SGHRS, CDR2 YFSETQ. The ends were cut back, 2 bases at V and 3 bases at J, with 5 bases in the middle. This CDR3 contains 12 residues.

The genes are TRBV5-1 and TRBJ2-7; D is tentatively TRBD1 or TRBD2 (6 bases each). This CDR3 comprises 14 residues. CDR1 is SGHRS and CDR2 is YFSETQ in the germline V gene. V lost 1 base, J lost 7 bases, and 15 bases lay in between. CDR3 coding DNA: TGCGCCAGCAGCTTGCGAGGGGGAGGTTGGGAGCAGTACTTC. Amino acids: CASSLRGGGWEQYF.

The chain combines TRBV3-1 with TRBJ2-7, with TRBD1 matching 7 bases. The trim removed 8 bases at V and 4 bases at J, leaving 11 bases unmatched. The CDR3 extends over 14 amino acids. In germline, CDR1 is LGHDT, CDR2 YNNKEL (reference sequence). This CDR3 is CASGAEGARYEQYF. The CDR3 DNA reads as TGTGCCAGCGGTGCAGAGGGGGCGCGGTACGAGCAGTACTTC.

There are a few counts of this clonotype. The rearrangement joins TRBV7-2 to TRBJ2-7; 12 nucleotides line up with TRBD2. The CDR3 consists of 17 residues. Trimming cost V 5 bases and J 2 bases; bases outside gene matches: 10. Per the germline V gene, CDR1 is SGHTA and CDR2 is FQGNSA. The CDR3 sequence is CASSELAGGVLAYEQYF. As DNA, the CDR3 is TGTGCCAGCAGCGAGCTAGCGGGAGGGGTTTTAGCCTACGAGCAGTACTTC.

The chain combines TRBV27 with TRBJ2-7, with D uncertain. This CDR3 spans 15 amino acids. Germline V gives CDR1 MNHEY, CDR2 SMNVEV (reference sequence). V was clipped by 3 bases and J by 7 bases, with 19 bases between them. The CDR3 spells CASSLRRSPAGEQYF. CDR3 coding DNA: TGTGCCAGCAGTTTGCGACGAAGTCCTGCTGGGGAGCAGTACTTC.

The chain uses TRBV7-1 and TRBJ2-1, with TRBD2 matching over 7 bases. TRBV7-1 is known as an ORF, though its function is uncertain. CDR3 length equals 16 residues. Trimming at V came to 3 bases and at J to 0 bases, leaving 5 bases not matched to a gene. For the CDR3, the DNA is TGTGCCAGCAGCTCGGGGGACTATACCTCCTACAATGAGCAGTTCTTC. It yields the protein CASSSGDYTSYNEQFF.

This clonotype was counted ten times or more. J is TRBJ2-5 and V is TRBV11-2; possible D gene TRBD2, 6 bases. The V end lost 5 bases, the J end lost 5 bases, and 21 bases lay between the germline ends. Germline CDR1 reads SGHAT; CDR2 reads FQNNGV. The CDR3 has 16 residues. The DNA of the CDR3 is TGTGCCAGCAGCCAGGGCGGGGCTAGCGTCCGTGAGACCCAGTACTTC. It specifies CASSQGGASVRETQYF.

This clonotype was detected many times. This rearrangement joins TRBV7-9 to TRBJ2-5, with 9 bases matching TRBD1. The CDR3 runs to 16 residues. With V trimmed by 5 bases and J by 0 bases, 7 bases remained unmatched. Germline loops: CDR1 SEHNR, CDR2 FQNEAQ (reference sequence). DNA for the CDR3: TGTGCCAGCAGCCGACGACAGGGGGAGTACCAAGAGACCCAGTACTTC. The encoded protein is CASSRRQGEYQETQYF.